These T cell receptor beta chains were read from a single sample in a study of control samples from healthy donors and cancer patients. Clones were read by immunoSEQ multiplex PCR, and TCRdb kept only the in-frame ones, dropping some. Seen here are tens of thousands of clones, about nine tenths observed once, and the top ten hold roughly 1.5%. The sample consisted of PBMCs. The receptors originated from a man aged 35-49 years with colorectal cancer. The CDR3 runs from the conserved cysteine through the conserved F or W. D genes are given only for firm matches. Not all rows give a size; the values are once, few, many and, for expanded clones, a class.

CASSSGPNQPQHF | TGTGCCAGCAGCTCCGGCCCGAATCAGCCCCAGCATTTT | . | few | TRBJ1-5 | TRBV5-4
CASSLGGTGVYNEQFF | TGCGCCAGCAGCTTGGGTGGGACAGGGGTCTACAATGAGCAGTTCTTC | TRBD1 | . | TRBJ2-1 | TRBV5-1
CASSSPQEGRLYEQYF | TGTGCCAGCAGTTCCCCCCAGGAGGGGAGGTTATACGAGCAGTACTTC | . | . | TRBJ2-7 | TRBV28
CASSFMTPGLMAGANVLTF | TGCGCCAGCAGCTTTATGACACCGGGACTAATGGCTGGGGCCAACGTCCTGACTTTC | TRBD2 | . | TRBJ2-6 | TRBV5-1
CASSPRGGFLPGANVLTF | TGTGCCAGCAGCCCTCGCGGAGGGTTTCTCCCTGGGGCCAACGTCCTGACTTTC | . | . | TRBJ2-6 | TRBV27
CASSLTGWTEAFF | TGTGCCAGCAGTTTAACAGGGTGGACTGAAGCTTTCTTT | . | . | TRBJ1-1 | TRBV12-3/TRBV12-4
CASSPTVLSTYGYTF | TGTGCCAGCAGTCCGACAGTGCTCTCCACCTATGGCTACACCTTC | . | . | TRBJ1-2 | TRBV6-5
CASSPLDRDTQYF | TGTGCCAGCAGTCCTCTCGACAGAGATACGCAGTATTTT | . | . | TRBJ2-3 | TRBV27
CASSLERLMNTEAFF | TGTGCCAGCAGCTTAGAAAGGTTAATGAACACTGAAGCTTTCTTT | . | . | TRBJ1-1 | TRBV7-9
CSVGQGDQPQHF | TGCAGCGTTGGACAGGGGGATCAGCCCCAGCATTTT | TRBD1 | . | TRBJ1-5 | TRBV29-1
CASSPPSLAGGPVFKNIQYF | TGTGCCAGCAGTCCCCCCTCCCTAGCGGGAGGGCCGGTATTCAAAAACATTCAGTACTTC | TRBD2 | . | TRBJ2-4 | TRBV27
CASSLELVYRDLDF | TGTGCCAGCAGCTTAGAGTTGGTTTATCGGGACCTGGATTTT | . | . | TRBJ1-3 | TRBV11-2
CASSLETSGRGDTQYF | TGTGCCAGCAGCTTAGAGACTAGCGGGAGAGGGGATACGCAGTATTTT | TRBD2 | . | TRBJ2-3 | TRBV11-3
CAISDRVSKSYEQYF | TGTGCCATCAGTGATCGAGTAAGCAAAAGCTACGAGCAGTACTTC | . | . | TRBJ2-7 | TRBV10-3
CASSFSDYGYTF | TGTGCCAGCAGCTTCAGCGACTATGGCTACACCTTC | . | . | TRBJ1-2 | TRBV5-4
CASSSTDTQYF | TGTGCCAGCAGCAGCACAGATACGCAGTATTTT | . | . | TRBJ2-3 | TRBV5-6